This T cell receptor beta chain appears in the sequencing data of a study of graft-versus-host responses after intestinal transplantation. Study details: Each transplant was multivisceral, liver-intestinal, or isolated intestinal.

Only in-frame clones appear in the TCRdb table, and some are missing; sequencing was by immunoSEQ multiplex PCR. The sample has around 100,000 clones; 80% to 95% are singletons. To note about this clone: Its antigen is not identified.

Germline V gene lookup returns CDR1 PRHDT and CDR2 FYEKMQ (reference sequence). The CDR3 totals 12 residues. The V gene lost 7 bases and the J gene lost 4 bases, with 10 bases spanning the gap. Study results and limitations: GvH clones appeared in recipient marrow, some first in ileum or blood.

This chain uses TRBV13 with TRBJ1-1; unclear D gene. Source: unstimulated CD8+ T cells sorted from spleen or lymph node cells, taken before intestinal transplant. The sequence was obtained from a human donor who received an intestinal transplant. CDR3 sequence: CASTSGGTEAFF. The CDR3, as DNA: TGTGCCAGCACCTCAGGTGGCACTGAAGCTTTCTTT.